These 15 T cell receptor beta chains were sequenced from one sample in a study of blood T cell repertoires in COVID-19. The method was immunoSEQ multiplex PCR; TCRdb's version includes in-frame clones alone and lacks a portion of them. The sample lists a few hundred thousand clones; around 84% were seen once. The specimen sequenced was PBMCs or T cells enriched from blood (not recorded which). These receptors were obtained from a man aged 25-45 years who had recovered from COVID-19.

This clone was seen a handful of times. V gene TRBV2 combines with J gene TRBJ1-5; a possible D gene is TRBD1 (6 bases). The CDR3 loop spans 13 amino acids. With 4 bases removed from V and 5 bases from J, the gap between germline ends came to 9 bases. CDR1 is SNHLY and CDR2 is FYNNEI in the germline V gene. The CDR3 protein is CASSGDNYQPQHF. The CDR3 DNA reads TGTGCCAGCAGTGGGGACAATTATCAGCCCCAGCATTTT.

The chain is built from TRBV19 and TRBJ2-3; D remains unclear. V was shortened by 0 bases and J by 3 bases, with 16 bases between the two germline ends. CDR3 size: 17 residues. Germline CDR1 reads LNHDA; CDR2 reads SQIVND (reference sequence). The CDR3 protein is CASSIDPPGFRTDTQYF. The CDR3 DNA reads TGTGCCAGTAGTATAGACCCCCCCGGATTCAGGACAGATACGCAGTATTTT.

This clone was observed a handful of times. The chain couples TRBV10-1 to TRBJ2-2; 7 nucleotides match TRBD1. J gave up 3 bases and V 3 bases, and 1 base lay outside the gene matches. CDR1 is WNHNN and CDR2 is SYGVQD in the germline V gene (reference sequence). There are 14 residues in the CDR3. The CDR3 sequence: CASSDGTDTGELFF. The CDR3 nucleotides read TGCGCCAGCAGTGACGGGACAGACACCGGGGAGCTGTTTTTT.

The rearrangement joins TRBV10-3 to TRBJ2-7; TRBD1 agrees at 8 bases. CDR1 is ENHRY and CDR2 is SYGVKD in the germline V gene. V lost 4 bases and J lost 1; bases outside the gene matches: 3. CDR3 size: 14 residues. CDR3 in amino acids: CAISAGTGSYEQYF. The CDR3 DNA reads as TGTGCCATCAGTGCCGGGACAGGATCCTACGAGCAGTACTTC.

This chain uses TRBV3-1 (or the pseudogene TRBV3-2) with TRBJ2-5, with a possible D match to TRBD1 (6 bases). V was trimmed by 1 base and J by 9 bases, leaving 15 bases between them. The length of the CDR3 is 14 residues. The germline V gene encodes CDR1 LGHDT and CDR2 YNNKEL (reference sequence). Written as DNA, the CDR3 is TGTGCCAGCAGCCAAGCAGGGGTTGGGTGGGCCCAGTACTTC. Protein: CASSQAGVGWAQYF.

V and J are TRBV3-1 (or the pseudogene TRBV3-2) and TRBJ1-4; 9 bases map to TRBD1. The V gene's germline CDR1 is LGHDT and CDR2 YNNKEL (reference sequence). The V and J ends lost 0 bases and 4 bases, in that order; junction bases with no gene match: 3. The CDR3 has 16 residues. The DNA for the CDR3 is TGTGCCAGCAGCCAAGATACGGGACAGGGTAATGAAAAACTGTTTTTT. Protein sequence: CASSQDTGQGNEKLFF.

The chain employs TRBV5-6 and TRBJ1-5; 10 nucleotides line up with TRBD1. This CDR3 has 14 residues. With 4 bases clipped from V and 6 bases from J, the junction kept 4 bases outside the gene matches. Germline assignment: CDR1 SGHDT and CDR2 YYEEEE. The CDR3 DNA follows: TGTGCCAGCAGCCGCGGGACAGGGGCTCAGCCCCAGCATTTT. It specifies CASSRGTGAQPQHF.

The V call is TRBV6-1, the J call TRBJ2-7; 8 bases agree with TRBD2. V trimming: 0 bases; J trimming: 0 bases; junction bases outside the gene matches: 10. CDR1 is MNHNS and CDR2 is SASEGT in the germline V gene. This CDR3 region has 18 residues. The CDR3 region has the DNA TGTGCCAGCAGTGAAGCGCTTCCCAGCGGGGGCGTCTCCTACGAGCAGTACTTC. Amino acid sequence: CASSEALPSGGVSYEQYF.

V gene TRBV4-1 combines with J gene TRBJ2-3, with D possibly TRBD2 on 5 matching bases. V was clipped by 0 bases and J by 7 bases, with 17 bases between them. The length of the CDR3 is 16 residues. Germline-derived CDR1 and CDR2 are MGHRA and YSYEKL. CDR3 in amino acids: CASSQDISGIGYTQYF. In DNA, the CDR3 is TGCGCCAGCAGCCAAGACATAAGCGGCATAGGGTATACGCAGTATTTT.

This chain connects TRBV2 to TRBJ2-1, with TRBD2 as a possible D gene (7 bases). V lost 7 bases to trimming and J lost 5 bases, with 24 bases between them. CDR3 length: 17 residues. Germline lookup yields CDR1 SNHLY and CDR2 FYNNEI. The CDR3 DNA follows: TGTGCCAGCACCACCCCGAGGGGGGGAGGGCCGAACAATGAGCAGTTCTTC. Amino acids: CASTTPRGGGPNNEQFF.

The CDR3 DNA reads TGTGCCAGCAGCTTAGATGTTCGGTTAGATACGCAGTATTTT. Residues: CASSLDVRLDTQYF. The chain employs TRBV11-3 and TRBJ2-3; D gene uncertain. There are 14 residues in the CDR3. V dropped 0 bases and J dropped 5 bases, with 9 bases sitting between them. Per germline, CDR1 SGHNT and CDR2 YENEEA.

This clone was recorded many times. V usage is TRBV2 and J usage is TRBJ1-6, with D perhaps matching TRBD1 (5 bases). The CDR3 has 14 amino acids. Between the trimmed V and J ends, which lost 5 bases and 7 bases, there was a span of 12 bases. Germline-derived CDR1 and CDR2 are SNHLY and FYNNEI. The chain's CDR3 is CASSLGALNSPLHF. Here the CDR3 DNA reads TGTGCCAGCAGTTTAGGGGCTCTAAATTCACCCCTCCACTTT.

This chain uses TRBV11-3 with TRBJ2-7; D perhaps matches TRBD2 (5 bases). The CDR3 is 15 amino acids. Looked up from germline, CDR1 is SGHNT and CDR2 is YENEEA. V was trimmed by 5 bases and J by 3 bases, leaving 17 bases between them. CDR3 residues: CASSQTRESHYEQYF. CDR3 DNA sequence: TGTGCCAGCAGCCAGACGAGGGAGAGCCACTACGAGCAGTACTTC.

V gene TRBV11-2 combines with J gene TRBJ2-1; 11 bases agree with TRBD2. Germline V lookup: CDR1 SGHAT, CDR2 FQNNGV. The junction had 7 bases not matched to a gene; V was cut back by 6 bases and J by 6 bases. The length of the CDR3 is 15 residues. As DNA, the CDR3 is TGTGCCAGCAGGCGGGTAGCGGGAGGGCCCAATGAGCAGTTCTTC. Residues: CASRRVAGGPNEQFF.

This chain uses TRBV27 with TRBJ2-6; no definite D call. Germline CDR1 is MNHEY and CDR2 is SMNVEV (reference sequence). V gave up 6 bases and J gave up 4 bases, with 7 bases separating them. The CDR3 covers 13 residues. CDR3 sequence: CASSLGGANVLTF. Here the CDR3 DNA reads TGTGCCAGCAGCCTAGGAGGGGCCAACGTCCTGACTTTC.